A selection of T cell receptor beta chains follows, all from one sample in a study of blood T cell repertoires in COVID-19. Profiling relied on immunoSEQ multiplex PCR, and the TCRdb table lists in-frame clones only, not all of them. There are a few hundred thousand clones in the sample; approximately 80% occur only once, and approximately 3.5% lies in the top ten. Sequenced: peripheral blood. Every receptor here comes from a woman between 18 and 30 years old with acute or convalescent COVID-19. Each CDR3 is given with its conserved first and last residue. The D gene is left open where the match is weak. The size of a clone is reported for some rows only, either as once, few or many, or as a class for expanded clones.

CDR3nt: TGTGCCATCGTAAAACAGGTTAATCAGCCCCAGCATTTT; CDR3aa: CAIVKQVNQPQHF; d_gene: NA; abundance: NA; j_gene: TRBJ1-5; v_gene: TRBV28
CDR3nt: TGTGCCATCAGTGAGTCGGAGTTCTCCTATAATTCACCCCTCCACTTT; CDR3aa: CAISESEFSYNSPLHF; d_gene: NA; abundance: once; j_gene: TRBJ1-6; v_gene: TRBV10-3
CDR3nt: TGTGCCAGCAGCTTAGTGGCCAAGGGGGACTATGGCTACACCTTC; CDR3aa: CASSLVAKGDYGYTF; d_gene: NA; abundance: many; j_gene: TRBJ1-2; v_gene: TRBV7-2
CDR3nt: TGTGCCAGCAGCCCTAAAGTAGCGGCCAGCACAGATACGCAGTATTTT; CDR3aa: CASSPKVAASTDTQYF; d_gene: NA; abundance: NA; j_gene: TRBJ2-3; v_gene: TRBV7-9
CDR3nt: TGTGCCAGCTCACCATCGGTAAGCGGCTACGAGCAGTACTTC; CDR3aa: CASSPSVSGYEQYF; d_gene: NA; abundance: NA; j_gene: TRBJ2-7; v_gene: TRBV18
CDR3nt: TGTGCCAGCTCACCCCAGGAAGCCTCCTACGAGCAGTACTTC; CDR3aa: CASSPQEASYEQYF; d_gene: NA; abundance: NA; j_gene: TRBJ2-7; v_gene: TRBV18
CDR3nt: TGTGCCTGGAGAAAGGTCAGGGGGAATATTGGCTACACCTTC; CDR3aa: CAWRKVRGNIGYTF; d_gene: TRBD1; abundance: once; j_gene: TRBJ1-2; v_gene: TRBV30
CDR3nt: TGTGCCAGCAGCCAAGATTGGCCCCCCTTCGTAGCGGGAGGGCCCCCTTACGAGCAGTACTTC; CDR3aa: CASSQDWPPFVAGGPPYEQYF; d_gene: TRBD2; abundance: NA; j_gene: TRBJ2-7; v_gene: TRBV14
CDR3nt: TGTGCCAGCAGCTTTGGTTGGGACAACTCCTACGAGCAGTACTTC; CDR3aa: CASSFGWDNSYEQYF; d_gene: NA; abundance: NA; j_gene: TRBJ2-7; v_gene: TRBV7-9
CDR3nt: TGTGCCAGCAGCCAACGGCGGGAGGGCCGAGAGACCCAGTACTTC; CDR3aa: CASSQRREGRETQYF; d_gene: TRBD2; abundance: NA; j_gene: TRBJ2-5; v_gene: TRBV3-1/TRBV3-2
CDR3nt: TGTGCCAGCAGTTCGTCTAGCTGGAGAATTATTTACAATGAGCAGTTCTTC; CDR3aa: CASSSSSWRIIYNEQFF; d_gene: NA; abundance: NA; j_gene: TRBJ2-1; v_gene: TRBV27
CDR3nt: TGTGCCAGCAGTGACCAGGCGGGAGGGGGGGACAATGAGCAGTTCTTC; CDR3aa: CASSDQAGGGDNEQFF; d_gene: TRBD2; abundance: NA; j_gene: TRBJ2-1; v_gene: TRBV6-4
CDR3nt: TGTGCCACCCCCGACAGGGTCTCGGGCATTCAGTACTTC; CDR3aa: CATPDRVSGIQYF; d_gene: TRBD1; abundance: NA; j_gene: TRBJ2-4; v_gene: TRBV30
CDR3nt: TGTGCCAGCAATGACTATAGCAATCAGCCCCAGCATTTT; CDR3aa: CASNDYSNQPQHF; d_gene: NA; abundance: NA; j_gene: TRBJ1-5; v_gene: TRBV28
CDR3nt: TGTGCCAGCAGTTTTGGGGCTAGCGGGAGATTGAGGACCCAGTACTTC; CDR3aa: CASSFGASGRLRTQYF; d_gene: TRBD2; abundance: NA; j_gene: TRBJ2-5; v_gene: TRBV27
CDR3nt: TGTGCCAGCAGCTTAGTGGCGGAAAACTACACCTTC; CDR3aa: CASSLVAENYTF; d_gene: NA; abundance: few; j_gene: TRBJ1-2; v_gene: TRBV7-9
CDR3nt: TGTGCCAGCAGTATATCGGGACAGGTTGAAGCTTTCTTT; CDR3aa: CASSISGQVEAFF; d_gene: TRBD1; abundance: NA; j_gene: TRBJ1-1; v_gene: TRBV27
CDR3nt: TGCGCCAGCAGCTTGGGACAGGGGACTGGGGAAGGGTACTTC; CDR3aa: CASSLGQGTGEGYF; d_gene: TRBD1; abundance: NA; j_gene: TRBJ2-7; v_gene: TRBV5-1
CDR3nt: TGCAGCGTTGGGCAGGGGCGAAGTGAGCAGTTCTTC; CDR3aa: CSVGQGRSEQFF; d_gene: NA; abundance: once; j_gene: TRBJ2-1; v_gene: TRBV29-1
CDR3nt: TGTGCCAGCAGGGGTAGGGACATATCGCAGTATTTT; CDR3aa: CASRGRDISQYF; d_gene: NA; abundance: NA; j_gene: TRBJ2-3; v_gene: TRBV7-8
CDR3nt: TGTGCCAGCAGTTCCCTCGGGACACTAAACAATGAGCAGTTCTTC; CDR3aa: CASSSLGTLNNEQFF; d_gene: NA; abundance: NA; j_gene: TRBJ2-1; v_gene: TRBV6-5
CDR3nt: TGTGCCAGCAGAGTCCTCGGGGAGACGAACACCGGGGAGCTGTTTTTT; CDR3aa: CASRVLGETNTGELFF; d_gene: NA; abundance: NA; j_gene: TRBJ2-2; v_gene: TRBV11-2
CDR3nt: TGTGCCAGCAGCCCCCCGGCCAGGGTGGTGGGCTACACCTTC; CDR3aa: CASSPPARVVGYTF; d_gene: NA; abundance: NA; j_gene: TRBJ1-2; v_gene: TRBV7-2
CDR3nt: TGCGCCAGCAGCTTTAGCCTAGCGGGAGGCTACGAGCAGTACTTC; CDR3aa: CASSFSLAGGYEQYF; d_gene: TRBD2; abundance: once; j_gene: TRBJ2-7; v_gene: TRBV5-1
CDR3nt: TGTGCCAGCAGCCCTCCGGGACTTCAGACTACCACAGATACGCAGTATTTT; CDR3aa: CASSPPGLQTTTDTQYF; d_gene: NA; abundance: NA; j_gene: TRBJ2-3; v_gene: TRBV7-9
CDR3nt: TGTGCCAGCAGCGTCGAATTCTTCAGGGGGACGGAGACCCAGTACTTC; CDR3aa: CASSVEFFRGTETQYF; d_gene: TRBD1; abundance: once; j_gene: TRBJ2-5; v_gene: TRBV7-2
CDR3nt: TGTGCCAGTAACCCATCGGGAGGCCCAGTCTACGAGCAGTACTTC; CDR3aa: CASNPSGGPVYEQYF; d_gene: TRBD2; abundance: NA; j_gene: TRBJ2-7; v_gene: TRBV19
CDR3nt: TGTGCCAGTAGTACGGCAGGGGGGTACGAGCAGTACTTC; CDR3aa: CASSTAGGYEQYF; d_gene: NA; abundance: NA; j_gene: TRBJ2-7; v_gene: TRBV19
CDR3nt: TGTGCCAGCAGCTGGGGGACAGGGGATCGAGCTTTCTTT; CDR3aa: CASSWGTGDRAFF; d_gene: TRBD1; abundance: once; j_gene: TRBJ1-1; v_gene: TRBV7-9
CDR3nt: TGTGCCAGCAGAGCGGTAAGTCGGAACACTGAAGCTTTCTTT; CDR3aa: CASRAVSRNTEAFF; d_gene: NA; abundance: NA; j_gene: TRBJ1-1; v_gene: TRBV6-5
CDR3nt: TGCAGCGTTGACAGCGGTGGGGATTACGAGCAGTACTTC; CDR3aa: CSVDSGGDYEQYF; d_gene: NA; abundance: NA; j_gene: TRBJ2-7; v_gene: TRBV29-1
CDR3nt: TGTGCCAGCTCACCCCGAACAACTAGCGAAGAGACCCAGTACTTC; CDR3aa: CASSPRTTSEETQYF; d_gene: TRBD2; abundance: once; j_gene: TRBJ2-5; v_gene: TRBV18
CDR3nt: TGTGCCAGCAGTTTCAGGGACAGGCTTAAGCCGGTGGACTATGGCTACACCTTC; CDR3aa: CASSFRDRLKPVDYGYTF; d_gene: TRBD1; abundance: once; j_gene: TRBJ1-2; v_gene: TRBV28
CDR3nt: TGTGCCAGCAGTTTATTGGGGGGAGGCACCGGGGAGCTGTTTTTT; CDR3aa: CASSLLGGGTGELFF; d_gene: NA; abundance: NA; j_gene: TRBJ2-2; v_gene: TRBV27
CDR3nt: TGTGCCAGCAGCCCCCGGACAGGGAGCTACGAGCAGTACTTC; CDR3aa: CASSPRTGSYEQYF; d_gene: TRBD1; abundance: NA; j_gene: TRBJ2-7; v_gene: TRBV7-9
CDR3nt: TGTGCCTGGAGGACTAGCGGGAGTTGGACAGATACGCAGTATTTT; CDR3aa: CAWRTSGSWTDTQYF; d_gene: TRBD2; abundance: NA; j_gene: TRBJ2-3; v_gene: TRBV30
CDR3nt: TGCGCCAGCAGCCAAGATCGGCTAGCGCATACCTACGAGCAGTACTTC; CDR3aa: CASSQDRLAHTYEQYF; d_gene: NA; abundance: NA; j_gene: TRBJ2-7; v_gene: TRBV4-3
CDR3nt: TGTGCCAGCTCACTCGAAGGGGTTGGGGAAAAACTGTTTTTT; CDR3aa: CASSLEGVGEKLFF; d_gene: NA; abundance: NA; j_gene: TRBJ1-4; v_gene: TRBV18
CDR3nt: TGTGCCAGCAGTTACGGCCTTTCGCGGGAGCGGTGGTCCTACGAGCAGTACTTC; CDR3aa: CASSYGLSRERWSYEQYF; d_gene: TRBD2; abundance: NA; j_gene: TRBJ2-7; v_gene: TRBV6-7
CDR3nt: TGTGCCAGCAGCCTGGTGGCAGGGGCCGGCTACACCTTC; CDR3aa: CASSLVAGAGYTF; d_gene: NA; abundance: NA; j_gene: TRBJ1-2; v_gene: TRBV14